The 13 T cell receptor beta chains below were found in one sample sequenced in a study of blood T cells in healthy people across ages. For the second PCR, which ran for about 7 to 11 cycles, a sample-barcoded 5' primer and a J-beta primer mix were used. Each CDR3 protein is one row after TCRdb ran MiXCR on the 5' RACE reads. The sample lists around 650,000 distinct CDR3 sequences; approximately 40% were seen once. Material: blood. Every receptor here comes from a man older than 75 in good health.

The J gene is TRBJ2-1, the V gene TRBV24-1, with D maybe TRBD1 (7 bases). This CDR3 is built from 16 residues. V lost 4 bases to trimming and J lost 6 bases, with 18 bases between them. The germline gives CDR1 KGHDR, CDR2 SFDVKD. The CDR3 DNA sequence: TGTGCCACCAGTGACCGCGGAGGGGGCTCGGTCAATGAGCAGTTCTTC. It translates to CATSDRGGGSVNEQFF.

This clonotype was observed a few times. The V call is TRBV20-1, the J call TRBJ2-7, with D unclear. CDR1 DFQATT and CDR2 SNEGSKA come from the germline V gene (reference sequence). V gave up 6 bases and J gave up 2 bases, with 17 bases separating them. The CDR3 is made up of 14 amino acids. In nucleotides, the CDR3 is TGCAGTGCGGAGAGGACCTTTGGGGCCTACGAGCAGTACTTC. Translating it yields CSAERTFGAYEQYF.

The CDR3 region has the DNA TGTGCCAGCAGCTTAGGGAAAGGACAGGTAGAGACCCAGTACTTC. The encoded protein is CASSLGKGQVETQYF. V is TRBV7-9 and J is TRBJ2-5; TRBD1 matches 7 bases. Germline CDR1 and CDR2: SEHNR and FQNEAQ (reference sequence). V dropped 1 base and J dropped 4; count of bases not matched to a gene: 6. The CDR3 is made up of 15 amino acids.

V is TRBV7-2 and J is TRBJ2-3, with TRBD2 matching 9 bases. The CDR3 contains 14 residues. Trimming removed 8 bases from V and 1 base from J; junction bases left unmatched: 4. The germline V gene encodes CDR1 SGHTA and CDR2 FQGNSA. CDR3 sequence: CASLSSGGTDTQYF. Here the CDR3 DNA reads TGTGCCAGCCTTTCTAGCGGGGGCACAGATACGCAGTATTTT.

The J gene is TRBJ2-3, the V gene TRBV2, with 10 bases identical to TRBD1. Germline V gene data show CDR1 as SNHLY and CDR2 as FYNNEI. After removal of 7 bases from V and 4 bases from J, the junction contained 8 bases not matched to a gene. The CDR3 sequence is 15 residues long. The CDR3 DNA is TGTGCCAGCACCACGGGACAGGGGAGAGCAGATACGCAGTATTTT. Residues: CASTTGQGRADTQYF.

This clonotype occurred a few times. This chain uses TRBV20-1 with TRBJ2-5; D not certain. Trimming cost V 1 base and J 1 base, with 4 bases left between them. Germline CDR1 reads DFQATT; CDR2 reads SNEGSKA (reference sequence). The CDR3 covers 12 residues. CDR3 amino acids: CSARGIQETQYF. CDR3 coding DNA: TGCAGTGCTAGAGGGATCCAAGAGACCCAGTACTTC.

The chain has TRBV7-8 and TRBJ1-5; D may be TRBD1 (5 bases). This CDR3 spans 16 amino acids. V gave up 0 bases and J gave up 4 bases, with 13 bases separating them. Germline-derived CDR1 and CDR2 are SGHVS and FQNEAQ. This CDR3 is CASSLAPGMGNQPQHF. DNA of the CDR3: TGTGCCAGCAGCTTAGCCCCAGGGATGGGAAATCAGCCCCAGCATTTT.

A note on this clonotype: Just one base apart from a much larger clone, this may be a read error. The chain joins TRBV29-1 to TRBJ2-1; D is possibly TRBD2 (7 bases). V lost 4 bases, J lost 6 bases, and 19 bases lay in between. Germline CDR1 is SQVTM and CDR2 is ANQGSEA. The CDR3 runs 15 residues. The CDR3 sequence is CSVVTGGIFSNEQFF. CDR3 sequence (DNA): TGCAGCGTTGTGACGGGGGGCATTTTTAGCAATGAGCAGTTCTTC.

Turning to this clonotype: The germline gene is not matched at one end of the junction; a read error may be the cause. The V and J genes are TRBV7-9 and TRBJ2-7; D tentatively fits TRBD1 or TRBD2 (5 bases each). Germline-derived CDR1 and CDR2 are SEHNR and FQNEAQ (reference sequence). The length of the CDR3 is 14 residues. The CDR3: CASSGGWASSEQYF. As DNA, the CDR3 is TGTGCCAGCAGCGGGGGTTGGGCGTCCTCCGAGCAGTACTTC. Drawing the rest from reference TRBV7-9 and TRBJ2-7, the complete variable domain is DTGVSQNPRHKITKRGQNVTFRCDPISEHNRLYWYRQTLGQGPEFLTYFQNEAQLEKSRLLSDRFSAERPKGSFSTLEIQRTEQGDSAMYLCASSGGWASSEQYFGPGTRLTVT.

About this clonotype itself: One base away lies a much larger clone, so this may be a sequencing read error. The V gene is TRBV20-1, the J gene TRBJ2-1, with TRBD2 matching 11 bases. V shed 6 bases, J shed 2 bases, and the junction held 15 bases outside the gene matches. This CDR3 contains 18 residues. Germline CDR1 is DFQATT and CDR2 is SNEGSKA (reference sequence). Here the CDR3 DNA reads TGCAGTGCGCTACAGGGGCCCGAGACTAGCGGGACCTACAATGAGCAGTTCTTC. Protein sequence: CSALQGPETSGTYNEQFF.

The V gene is TRBV27, the J gene TRBJ2-3; no firm D call. This CDR3 contains 15 residues. The V end was cut by 4 bases, the J end by 4 bases, with 15 bases between. In germline, CDR1 is MNHEY, CDR2 SMNVEV (reference sequence). The CDR3, as DNA: TGTGCCAGCAGTTCCTCACCGACGGGCCCAGATACGCAGTATTTT. It encodes CASSSSPTGPDTQYF.

The CDR3 is CASSYSGGPTYEQYF. DNA for the CDR3: TGTGCCAGCAGTTACTCGGGAGGGCCGACCTACGAGCAGTACTTC. V and J are TRBV6-6 and TRBJ2-7; 7 bases map to TRBD2. The CDR3 runs to 15 residues. V was pared by 0 bases and J by 2 bases, with 4 bases of the junction left unmatched. CDR1 and CDR2 (germline): MNHNY, SVGAGI (reference sequence).

This chain connects TRBV6-1 to TRBJ2-5; 12 bases align to TRBD1. The CDR3 loop spans 20 amino acids. The V and J ends lost 10 bases and 5 bases, in that order; junction bases with no gene match: 26. Germline V gene data show CDR1 as MNHNS and CDR2 as SASEGT. The chain's CDR3 is CANSNDGDRGRAGGLETQYF. The CDR3 DNA follows: TGTGCCAACAGCAATGACGGGGACAGGGGGCGAGCGGGAGGATTGGAGACCCAGTACTTC.